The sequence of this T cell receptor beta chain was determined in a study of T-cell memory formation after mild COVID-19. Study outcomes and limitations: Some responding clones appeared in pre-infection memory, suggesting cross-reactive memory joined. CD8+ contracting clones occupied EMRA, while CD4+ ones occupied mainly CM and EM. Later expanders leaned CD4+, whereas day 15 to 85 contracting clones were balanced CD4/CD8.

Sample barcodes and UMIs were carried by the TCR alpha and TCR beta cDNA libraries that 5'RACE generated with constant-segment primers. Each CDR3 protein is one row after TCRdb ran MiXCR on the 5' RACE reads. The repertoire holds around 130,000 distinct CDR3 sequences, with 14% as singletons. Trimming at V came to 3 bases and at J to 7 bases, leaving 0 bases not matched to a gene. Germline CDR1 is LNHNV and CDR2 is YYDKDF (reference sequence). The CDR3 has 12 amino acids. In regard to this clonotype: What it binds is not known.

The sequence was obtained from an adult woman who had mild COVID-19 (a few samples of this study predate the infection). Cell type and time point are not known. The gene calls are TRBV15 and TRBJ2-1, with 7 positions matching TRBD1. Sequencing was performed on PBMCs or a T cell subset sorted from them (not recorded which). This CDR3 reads CATSSRGNEQFF. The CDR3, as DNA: TGTGCCACCAGCAGCAGGGGGAATGAGCAGTTCTTC.